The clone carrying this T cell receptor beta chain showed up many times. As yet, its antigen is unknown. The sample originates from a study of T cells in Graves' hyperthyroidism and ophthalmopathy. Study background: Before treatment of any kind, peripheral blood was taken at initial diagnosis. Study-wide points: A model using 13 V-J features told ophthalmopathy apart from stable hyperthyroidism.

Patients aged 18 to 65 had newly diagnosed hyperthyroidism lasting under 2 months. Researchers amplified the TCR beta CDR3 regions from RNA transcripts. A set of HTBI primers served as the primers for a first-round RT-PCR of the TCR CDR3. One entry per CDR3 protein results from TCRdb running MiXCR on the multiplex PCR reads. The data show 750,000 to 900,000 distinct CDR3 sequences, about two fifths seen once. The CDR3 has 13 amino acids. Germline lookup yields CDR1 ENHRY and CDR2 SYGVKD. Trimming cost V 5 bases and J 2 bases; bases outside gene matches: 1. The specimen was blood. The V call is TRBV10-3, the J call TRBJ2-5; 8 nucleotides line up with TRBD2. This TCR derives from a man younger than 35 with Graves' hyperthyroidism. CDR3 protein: CAISIAGQETQYF. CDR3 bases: TGTGCCATCAGTATAGCGGGGCAAGAGACCCAGTACTTC.